This record concerns one T cell receptor (beta chain) sequence. Its antigen is as yet unknown. The CDR3 consists of 16 residues. Germline CDR1 reads DFQATT; CDR2 reads SNEGSKA (reference sequence). With 4 bases removed from V and 3 bases from J, the gap between germline ends came to 19 bases. Previously described methods with listed TCR primers produced the bulk TCR libraries. One entry per CDR3 protein, called by TCRdb with MiXCR from the PCR reads. The table includes around 460,000 distinct CDR3 sequences, approximately 25% detected once. This entry is derived from a study of molecular identifiers for immune sequencing clone quantification. Sorting recovered naive CD8 T cells on a CD8+CD4-CCR7+CD45RA+ profile. General observations from the study: Detectable among some 1 million naive cells, according to reports, was Jurkat TCR RNA spiked in from one cell.

This clonotype was obtained from a human donor in good health. Some libraries in this study had Jurkat cell RNA spiked in. The rearrangement links TRBV20-1 to TRBJ2-1; D is possibly TRBD2 (5 bases). The sample was naive CD8+ T cells from blood, with Jurkat cell RNA spiked in. As for subset: FACS-sorted CD8+CD4-CCR7+CD45RA+ naive T cells. As DNA, the CDR3 is TGCAGTGCTACTGGACTGGGCGGAACAGTCTACAATGAGCAGTTCTTC. This sequence encodes CSATGLGGTVYNEQFF.